This entry lists 25 T cell receptor beta chains sequenced from one sample in a study of cytomegalovirus exposure and HLA in healthy donors. The PCR contained 60 Vbeta and 13 Jbeta primers. TCRdb's table, derived via immunoSEQ multiplex PCR, lists solely in-frame clones and lacks some. The sample comprises about 130,000 clones, over 60% of which are singletons, and 1% rests with the top ten. The sample comprised PBMCs. The receptors derive from a human donor in good health.

The chain has TRBV2 and TRBJ1-3, with D perhaps TRBD1 (5 bases). The CDR3 sequence is 15 residues long. V was clipped by 4 bases and J by 3 bases, with 13 bases between them. The V gene's germline CDR1 is SNHLY and CDR2 FYNNEI. The CDR3 here is CASSAGGGVGNTIYF. CDR3 sequence (DNA): TGTGCCAGCAGTGCAGGTGGAGGGGTTGGAAACACCATATATTTT.

A note on this clone: Sequence at one end of the junction differs from germline and may be a read error. Here the CDR3 DNA reads TGTGCCAGCAGCCAGGGACTTCCCTACGAGCAGTACTTC. Translation: CASSQGLPYEQYF. The genes are TRBV4-1 and TRBJ2-7; D possibly corresponds to TRBD2 (6 bases). The CDR3 has 13 residues. Germline CDR1 and CDR2: MGHRA and YSYEKL.

This clone showed up just a few times. The rearrangement links TRBV6-1 to TRBJ1-1, with no clear D. The CDR3 extends over 13 amino acids. Per germline, CDR1 MNHNS and CDR2 SASEGT. Deletions cut 5 bases from V and 1 base from J, with 8 bases between. The CDR3 DNA follows: TGTGCCAGCAGTCCCAGGAAGAACACTGAAGCTTTCTTT. Its translation is CASSPRKNTEAFF.

This rearrangement joins TRBV6-6 to TRBJ2-7; tentatively, D is TRBD1 (6 bases). Germline loops: CDR1 MNHNY, CDR2 SVGAGI (reference sequence). The CDR3 is 15 residues long. Trimming removed 0 bases from V and 6 bases from J, with 15 bases in between. The CDR3 DNA reads TGTGCCAGCAGTTACTCGATAGGGCTCAGGGGCGAGCAGTACTTC. Translation: CASSYSIGLRGEQYF.

A few counts support this clone. The chain uses TRBV5-4 and TRBJ2-5; 8 bases match TRBD1. Germline CDR1 is SGHNT and CDR2 is YYREEE (reference sequence). CDR3 size: 17 residues. The ends lost 0 bases at V and 5 bases at J; junction bases unmatched: 12. In nucleotides, the CDR3 is TGTGCCAGCAGCTTGGGGTCCGCGCAGGGGGCATGGGAGACCCAGTACTTC. Its translation is CASSLGSAQGAWETQYF.

The rearrangement uses TRBV6-5 and TRBJ1-5; 9 positions agree with TRBD1. J lost 3 bases, V lost 7 bases, and 4 bases had no gene match. Germline-derived CDR1 and CDR2 are MNHEY and SVGAGI. The CDR3 is 14 residues long. The CDR3 spells CASKGQGLNQPQHF. In nucleotides, the CDR3 is TGTGCCAGCAAGGGACAGGGCCTCAATCAGCCCCAGCATTTT.

There are a few counts of this clone. J is TRBJ1-1 and V is TRBV4-1, with TRBD1 matching 12 bases. Germline V lookup: CDR1 MGHRA, CDR2 YSYEKL. There are 15 residues in the CDR3. V dropped 4 bases and J dropped 3; count of bases not matched to a gene: 3. The CDR3 here is CASSPGQGAHTEAFF. The CDR3 nucleotides are TGCGCCAGCAGCCCGGGACAGGGGGCGCACACTGAAGCTTTCTTT.

The rearrangement links TRBV5-1 to TRBJ2-7, with 9 bases lining up with TRBD2. V was clipped by 0 bases and J by 3 bases; unmatched bases: 7. The CDR3 has 16 amino acids. The germline V gene has CDR1 SGHRS and CDR2 YFSETQ. CDR3 sequence: CASSLALSGGYYEQYF. CDR3 in DNA: TGCGCCAGCAGCTTGGCTCTTAGCGGGGGTTACTACGAGCAGTACTTC.

The chain recombines TRBV5-1 with TRBJ1-2, with 10 bases identical to TRBD1. This CDR3 contains 15 residues. J was trimmed by 3 bases and V by 5 bases; bases with no gene match: 7. Germline-derived CDR1 and CDR2 are SGHRS and YFSETQ. CDR3 loop: CASRAGTGVHYGYTF. The DNA for the CDR3 is TGCGCCAGCAGGGCCGGGACAGGGGTTCACTATGGCTACACCTTC. The full variable domain, rest sourced from reference TRBV5-1 and TRBJ1-2, is KAGVTQTPRYLIKTRGQQVTLSCSPISGHRSVSWYQQTPGQGLQFLFEYFSETQRNKGNFPGRFSGRQFSNSRSEMNVSTLELGDSALYLCASRAGTGVHYGYTFGSGTRLTVV.

The chain links TRBV28 to TRBJ2-7; TRBD1 aligns across 7 bases. The CDR3 covers 17 residues. Germline trimming cut 1 base from V and 4 bases from J; bases unmatched to any gene: 13. From germline, CDR1 is MDHEN and CDR2 SYDVKM. CDR3 in amino acids: CASSLFPRDSRKYEQYF. In DNA, the CDR3 is TGTGCCAGCAGTTTATTCCCCCGGGACAGCCGCAAGTACGAGCAGTACTTC.

V is TRBV5-6 and J is TRBJ1-1; a possible D gene is TRBD1 (6 bases). This CDR3 has 15 residues. V lost 6 bases to trimming and J lost 0 bases, with 15 bases between them. Germline V gene sequence: CDR1 SGHDT, CDR2 YYEEEE. The CDR3: CASTAMGHLNTEAFF. CDR3 DNA sequence: TGTGCCAGCACCGCCATGGGACACCTGAACACTGAAGCTTTCTTT.

This clone has more than one count but fewer than ten. This chain links TRBV7-9 with TRBJ1-4; the D is unclear. The CDR3 sequence is 15 residues long. V gave up 5 bases and J gave up 0 bases, with 10 bases separating them. Germline V gives CDR1 SEHNR, CDR2 FQNEAQ (reference sequence). The CDR3 nucleotides read TGTGCCAGCAGCCCGCCGGGGTCAACTAATGAAAAACTGTTTTTT. Translating gives CASSPPGSTNEKLFF.

The CDR3 sequence: CASSLDQGMNTEAFF. DNA for the CDR3: TGTGCCAGCAGCTTAGATCAGGGGATGAACACTGAAGCTTTCTTT. The chain couples TRBV11-2 to TRBJ1-1; TRBD1 is a possible D gene (6 bases). Germline CDR1 SGHAT, CDR2 FQNNGV. Trimming shortened V by 0 bases and J by 0 bases, and 8 bases separated the two germline ends. The CDR3 runs to 15 residues. Drawing the rest from reference TRBV11-2 and TRBJ1-1, the complete variable domain is EAGVAQSPRYKIIEKRQSVAFWCNPISGHATLYWYQQILGQGPKLLIQFQNNGVVDDSQLPKDRFSAERLKGVDSTLKIQPAKLEDSAVYLCASSLDQGMNTEAFFGQGTRLTVV.

This chain connects TRBV27 to TRBJ1-5; no clear D gene. The ends were cut back, 5 bases at V and 2 bases at J, with 13 bases in the middle. This CDR3 is built from 15 residues. Germline V gives CDR1 MNHEY, CDR2 SMNVEV (reference sequence). CDR3: CASSLSGWGNQPQHF. CDR3 sequence (DNA): TGTGCCAGCAGTCTGTCGGGTTGGGGCAATCAGCCCCAGCATTTT.

The rearrangement links TRBV5-1 to TRBJ1-1; 9 positions agree with TRBD1. The CDR3 length is 13 residues. J lost 4 bases, V lost 4 bases, and 2 bases had no gene match. The germline gives CDR1 SGHRS, CDR2 YFSETQ. This chain's CDR3 is CASSNRGPTEAFF. The CDR3 DNA reads TGCGCCAGCAGCAACAGGGGGCCCACTGAAGCTTTCTTT.

This chain links TRBV19 with TRBJ2-7, with a weak D call TRBD1 (5 bases). V shed 9 bases and J shed 3 bases, with 15 bases lying between them. The CDR3 consists of 13 residues. Looked up from germline, CDR1 is LNHDA and CDR2 is SQIVND (reference sequence). The CDR3 DNA is TGTGCCAGCTCGACAGTATACCACTACGAGCAGTACTTC. Translated: CASSTVYHYEQYF.

A few counts support this clone. The J gene is TRBJ2-1, the V gene TRBV5-6, with D possibly being TRBD2 (5 bases). The CDR3 has 15 amino acids. The germline gives CDR1 SGHDT, CDR2 YYEEEE. V gave up 0 bases and J gave up 7 bases, with 14 bases separating them. The CDR3 loop reads CASSLAPSPGNEQFF. CDR3 DNA: TGTGCCAGCAGCTTGGCCCCTAGCCCCGGAAATGAGCAGTTCTTC.

The gene calls are TRBV7-9 and TRBJ2-7, with TRBD1 matching over 12 bases. Germline V CDR1 and CDR2: SEHNR, FQNEAQ (reference sequence). The V segment lost 4 bases and the J segment 6 bases; nucleotides outside the gene matches: 1. The CDR3 covers 13 residues. DNA for the CDR3: TGTGCCAGCAGCTGGGACAGGGGGCGCGAGCAGTACTTC. Its translation: CASSWDRGREQYF. The full variable domain, in which reference TRBV7-9 and TRBJ2-7 provide the parts outside the CDR3, is DTGVSQNPRHKITKRGQNVTFRCDPISEHNRLYWYRQTLGQGPEFLTYFQNEAQLEKSRLLSDRFSAERPKGSFSTLEIQRTEQGDSAMYLCASSWDRGREQYFGPGTRLTVT.

The chain combines TRBV15 with TRBJ1-4; possible D gene TRBD1, 6 bases. V gave up 3 bases and J gave up 7 bases, with 18 bases separating them. The CDR3 runs 16 residues. The V gene's germline CDR1 is LNHNV and CDR2 YYDKDF (reference sequence). CDR3 in amino acids: CATSRAPRNRVEKLFF. CDR3 DNA sequence: TGTGCCACCAGCAGGGCTCCACGAAACAGGGTTGAAAAACTGTTTTTT.

The chain has TRBV18 and TRBJ1-4; 10 positions agree with TRBD1. CDR1 KGHSH and CDR2 LQKENI come from the germline V gene. V shed 6 bases, J shed 8 bases, and the junction held 12 bases outside the gene matches. The CDR3 spans 16 residues. The CDR3 sequence is CASSHSIGTGDEKLFF. CDR3 nucleotide sequence: TGTGCCAGCTCCCACTCGATCGGGACAGGGGACGAAAAACTGTTTTTT.

The chain links TRBV19 to TRBJ1-6, with TRBD1 identical over 8 bases. Per the germline V gene, CDR1 is LNHDA and CDR2 is SQIVND (reference sequence). Unmatched junction bases numbered 11, after V lost 10 bases and J lost 0 bases. CDR3 length: 17 residues. The CDR3 reads CANGQGVNPSYNSPLHF. CDR3 DNA: TGTGCCAATGGACAGGGCGTAAATCCCTCCTATAATTCACCCCTCCACTTT.

This chain connects TRBV21-1 to TRBJ1-6; the table's D gene call, TRBD1, was not cross checked with the DNA. TRBV21-1 is deemed a pseudogene. The CDR3 loop spans 16 amino acids. CDR3 in amino acids: CASSKVDKYNNSPLHF. CDR3 sequence (DNA): TGTGCCAGCAGCAAAGTCGACAAATATAACAATTCACCCCTCCACTTT.

This chain links TRBV28 with TRBJ2-7; a possible D gene is TRBD1 (6 bases). The CDR3 totals 16 residues. Germline CDR1 reads MDHEN; CDR2 reads SYDVKM. Trimming stripped 6 bases from V and 0 bases from J, with 18 bases between. Here the CDR3 DNA reads TGTGCCAGCAGCTTCATAGACAGGCAGAGCTCCTACGAGCAGTACTTC. Translated: CASSFIDRQSSYEQYF.

The chain links TRBV15 to TRBJ2-2; 16 nucleotides line up with TRBD2. The CDR3 is made up of 15 amino acids. With V trimmed by 3 bases and J by 11 bases, 3 bases remained unmatched. Germline CDR1 reads LNHNV; CDR2 reads YYDKDF (reference sequence). CDR3 nucleotide sequence: TGTGCCACCAGCAGTGGGACTAGCGGGGGGGGCGAGCTGTTTTTT. Amino acids: CATSSGTSGGGELFF.

As DNA, the CDR3 is TGTGCCAGCAGTGCGGGGGGGTGGCGCAATCAGCCCCAGCATTTT. It translates to CASSAGGWRNQPQHF. The chain couples TRBV2 to TRBJ1-5, with D possibly being TRBD1 (5 bases). Trimming left V 4 bases short and J 2 bases short, with 12 bases between. Looked up from germline, CDR1 is SNHLY and CDR2 is FYNNEI. The CDR3 is 15 residues long.